Below are 15 T cell receptor beta chains sequenced from a single sample in a study of tumor and adjacent non-tumor tissue in lung cancer. Three rounds of nested PCR, following a modified ARM-PCR protocol, produced the TCRbeta library. Each CDR3 protein gets one entry after TCRdb re-called the multiplex PCR reads with MiXCR. The table shows 100,000 or so distinct CDR3 sequences, with 75% to 85% occurring only once. RNA was extracted from bulk tissue without any cell sorting. The normal lung tissue was taken more than 3 cm from the tumor edge. Sequenced: distant non-tumor lung tissue. These receptors came from a man aged 55 to 69 with small cell lung cancer.

This clonotype was seen many times. The chain couples TRBV6-1 to TRBJ2-3; D gene unclear. Germline V CDR1 and CDR2: MNHNS, SASEGT. The CDR3 covers 14 residues. Trimming took off 1 base at V and 3 bases at J, with 8 bases between the two ends. CDR3 bases: TGTGCCAGCAGTGAAGGATACGGTACAGATACGCAGTATTTT. It yields the protein CASSEGYGTDTQYF.

This clonotype has at least ten counts. The chain employs TRBV28 and TRBJ2-1; TRBD2 matches 9 bases. CDR3 size: 20 residues. CDR1 and CDR2 from the germline V gene are MDHEN and SYDVKM. V dropped 7 bases and J dropped 1; count of bases not matched to a gene: 20. Here the CDR3 reads CASKGERASGRFRSYNEQFF. CDR3 nucleotide sequence: TGTGCCAGCAAGGGGGAGAGAGCCAGCGGGAGGTTTCGGTCCTACAATGAGCAGTTCTTC.

A note on this clonotype: One end of the junction varies from germline; a read error may be responsible. The rearrangement uses TRBV14 and TRBJ2-1, with D hard to call. Germline V CDR1 and CDR2: SGHDN, FVKESK. The CDR3 is 15 amino acids. CDR3 nucleotide sequence: TGTGCCAGCAGCCGAGAGACCGGAACCTACAATGAGCAATTCTTC. It is translated as CASSRETGTYNEQFF.

As to this clonotype: The missing conserved phenylalanine or tryptophan at the end of this CDR3 makes a read error likely. The genes are TRBV5-6 and TRBJ1-1, with 7 positions matching TRBD1. CDR1 is SGHDT, CDR2 YYEEEE, per germline. This CDR3 has 16 amino acids. The CDR3 DNA reads as TGTACCAGCAGCCTGGCCTCCGGGACAGCGAACACTGAAGCTTTCCTT. Encoded protein: CTSSLASGTANTEAFL.

The J gene is TRBJ2-1, the V gene TRBV11-2; maybe TRBD2 (5 bases). CDR3 length: 13 residues. The germline CDR1 and CDR2 sequences are SGHAT and FQNNGV. This chain's CDR3 is CASGLEGFSEQFF. DNA for the CDR3: TGTGCAAGCGGCTTAGAGGGTTTCAGTGAGCAGTTCTTC.

For this clonotype: A read error is likely, as this CDR3 ends without the conserved phenylalanine or tryptophan. Because the CDR3's place on the DNA is in doubt, the DNA is left out and the CDR3 is given as listed by TCRdb. The chain joins TRBV11-3 to TRBJ1-1; TRBD1, the table's D call, was not compared with the DNA. The CDR3 length is 13 residues, termini included. Germline CDR1 reads SGHNT; CDR2 reads YENEEA. The CDR3 loop reads CASSKEGDTETFL.

A note on this clonotype: A junction end diverges from the germline sequence, so it may reflect a read error. This rearrangement joins TRBV11-2 to TRBJ2-5; perhaps TRBD2 as D (5 bases). The germline gives CDR1 SGHAT, CDR2 FQNNGV. The CDR3 is 12 amino acids. Written as DNA, the CDR3 is TGTGCCAGCAGCTCCCCGAGAGGGAAGGAGTGCTTC. Amino acid sequence: CASSSPRGKECF.

A note on this clonotype: The germline gene is not matched at one end of the junction; a read error may be the cause. The chain has TRBV11-2 and TRBJ2-1, with no clear D. Germline assignment: CDR1 SGHAT and CDR2 FQNNGV. CDR3 length equals 13 residues. The CDR3 reads CASSLRDYNEQFF. In DNA, the CDR3 is TGTGCCAGCAGCTTAAGAGATTACAATGAGCAATTCTTC.

A word on this clonotype: The CDR3 does not end in the conserved phenylalanine or tryptophan, so this is likely a read error. CDR3 nucleotides: TGCGCCAGCAGCCAGCCAGTAGCGCGGGGATATTACAATGAGCAGTTCTCC. Its translation: CASSQPVARGYYNEQFS. The chain employs TRBV4-1 and TRBJ2-1; perhaps TRBD2 as D (6 bases). V shed 3 bases and J shed 4 bases, with 19 bases lying between them. The CDR3 contains 17 residues. The germline V gene encodes CDR1 MGHRA and CDR2 YSYEKL.

As for this clonotype: The junction departs from germline at one end; a sequencing error may be responsible. The rearrangement joins TRBV4-2 to TRBJ2-3; the D gene is possibly TRBD2 (6 bases). This CDR3 contains 15 residues. Germline V gene data show CDR1 as LGHNA and CDR2 as YNFKEQ. The CDR3 loop reads CDSSPGGPLRDTQYF. CDR3 in DNA: TGTGACAGCAGCCCCGGGGGACCTCTAAGAGATACACAGTATTTT.

The chain joins TRBV21-1 to TRBJ2-5; the table's D call of TRBD2 was not tested on the DNA. TRBV21-1 counts as a pseudogene. This CDR3 has 17 amino acids. The CDR3 nucleotides read TGTACCAGCAGCAAATATATACGGACTGAATATCAGGAGACCCAGTACTTC. It translates to CTSSKYIRTEYQETQYF.

The DNA of the CDR3 is TGTGCCAGCAGTTTATGGGAAGAAACACAGTATTTT. Translating gives CASSLWEETQYF. The chain joins TRBV12-3 or TRBV12-4 to TRBJ2-3; the D is unclear. This CDR3 comprises 12 residues. Trimming removed 2 bases from V and 12 bases from J, with 12 bases in between.

The genes are TRBV11-3 and TRBJ2-7; weak D call: TRBD2 (5 bases). V was shortened by 7 bases and J by 3 bases, with 16 bases between the two germline ends. Germline V gene data show CDR1 as SGHNT and CDR2 as YENEEA. CDR3 length equals 14 residues. The CDR3 bases are TGTGCCAGCACCCTCGGGGAATACTACTACGAGCAGTACTTC. Its protein is CASTLGEYYYEQYF.

This chain links TRBV29-1 with TRBJ2-5, with a weak D call TRBD2 (6 bases). Trimming removed 3 bases from V and 9 bases from J, with 17 bases in between. The CDR3 runs 13 residues. Germline V gene lookup returns CDR1 SQVTM and CDR2 ANQGSEA. DNA of the CDR3: TGCAGCGTTGAGGGTCTAGCGAGGGAGTCCCAGTACTTC. This codes for CSVEGLARESQYF. Based on the CDR3 plus reference TRBV29-1 and TRBJ2-5, the full variable domain is SAVISQKPSRDICQRGTSLTIQCQVDSQVTMMFWYRQQPGQSLTLIATANQGSEATYESGFVIDKFPISRPNLTFSTLTVSNMSPEDSSIYLCSVEGLARESQYFGPGTRLLVL.

The V gene is TRBV11-2, the J gene TRBJ2-3; D gene uncertain. The CDR3 contains 11 residues. Germline V gives CDR1 SGHAT, CDR2 FQNNGV. The V end was cut by 5 bases, the J end by 14 bases, with 14 bases between. The CDR3 reads CASSALDIRYF. CDR3 bases: TGTGCCAGCAGCGCCTTAGATATACGGTATTTT.